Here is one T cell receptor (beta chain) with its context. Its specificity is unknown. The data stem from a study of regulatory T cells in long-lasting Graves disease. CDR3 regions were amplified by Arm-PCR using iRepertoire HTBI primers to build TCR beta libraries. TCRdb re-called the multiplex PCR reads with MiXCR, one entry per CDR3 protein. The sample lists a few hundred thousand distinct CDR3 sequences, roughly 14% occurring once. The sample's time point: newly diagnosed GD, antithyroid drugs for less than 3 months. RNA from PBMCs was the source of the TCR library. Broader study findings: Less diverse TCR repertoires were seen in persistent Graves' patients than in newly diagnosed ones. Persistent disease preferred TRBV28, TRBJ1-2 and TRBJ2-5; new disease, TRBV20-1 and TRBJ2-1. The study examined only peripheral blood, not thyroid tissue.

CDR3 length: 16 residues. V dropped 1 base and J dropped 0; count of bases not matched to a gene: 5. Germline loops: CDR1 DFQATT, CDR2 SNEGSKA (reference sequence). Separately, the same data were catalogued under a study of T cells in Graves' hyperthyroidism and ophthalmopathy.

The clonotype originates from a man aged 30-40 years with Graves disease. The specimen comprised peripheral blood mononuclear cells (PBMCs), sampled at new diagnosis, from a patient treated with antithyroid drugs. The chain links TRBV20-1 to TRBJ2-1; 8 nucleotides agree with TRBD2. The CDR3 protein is CSARVSTSGSYNEQFF. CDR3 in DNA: TGCAGTGCTAGAGTTTCAACTAGCGGCTCCTACAATGAGCAGTTCTTC.